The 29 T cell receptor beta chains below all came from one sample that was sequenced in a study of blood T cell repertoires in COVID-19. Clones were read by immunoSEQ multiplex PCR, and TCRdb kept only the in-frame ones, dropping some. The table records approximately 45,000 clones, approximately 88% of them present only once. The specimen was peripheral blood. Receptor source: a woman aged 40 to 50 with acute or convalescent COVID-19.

The CDR3: CATTLAGYNEQFF. The DNA for the CDR3 is TGTGCCACCACACTAGCGGGATACAATGAGCAGTTCTTC. The chain employs TRBV5-6 and TRBJ2-1; 10 bases fit TRBD2. V was clipped by 9 bases and J by 4 bases; unmatched bases: 4. The germline gives CDR1 SGHDT, CDR2 YYEEEE. The CDR3 is 13 amino acids.

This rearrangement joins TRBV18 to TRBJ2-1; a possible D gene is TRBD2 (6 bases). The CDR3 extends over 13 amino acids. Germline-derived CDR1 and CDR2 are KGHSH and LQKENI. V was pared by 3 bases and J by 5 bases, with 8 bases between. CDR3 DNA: TGTGCCAGCTCACCGACTAGTGACAATGAGCAGTTCTTC. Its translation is CASSPTSDNEQFF.

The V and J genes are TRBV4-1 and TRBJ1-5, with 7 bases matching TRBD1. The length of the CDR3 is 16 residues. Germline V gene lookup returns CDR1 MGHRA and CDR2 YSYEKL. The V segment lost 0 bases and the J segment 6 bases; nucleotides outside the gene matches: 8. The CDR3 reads CASSQEGGQGGQPQHF. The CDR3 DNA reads TGCGCCAGCAGCCAAGAAGGGGGCCAGGGAGGTCAGCCCCAGCATTTT.

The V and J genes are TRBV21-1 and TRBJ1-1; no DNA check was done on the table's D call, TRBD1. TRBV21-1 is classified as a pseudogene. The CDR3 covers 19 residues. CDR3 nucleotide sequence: TGTGCCAGCAGCAAGGGAACAGGACCACTCCCGGTACTGAACACTGAAGCTTTCTTT. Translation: CASSKGTGPLPVLNTEAFF.

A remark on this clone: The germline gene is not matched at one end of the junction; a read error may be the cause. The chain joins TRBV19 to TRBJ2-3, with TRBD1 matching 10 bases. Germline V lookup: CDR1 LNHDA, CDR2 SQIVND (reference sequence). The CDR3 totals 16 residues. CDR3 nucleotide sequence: TGTGCCAGCAGTATTGGAGGGACAGGGGTTTTAGATACGCAGTATTTT. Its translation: CASSIGGTGVLDTQYF.

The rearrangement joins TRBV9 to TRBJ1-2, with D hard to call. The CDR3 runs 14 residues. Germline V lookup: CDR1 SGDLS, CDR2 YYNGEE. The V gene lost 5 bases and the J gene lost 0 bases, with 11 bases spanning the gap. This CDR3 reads CASRREVSNYGYTF. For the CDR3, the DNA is TGTGCCAGCAGAAGGGAGGTGTCTAACTATGGCTACACCTTC.

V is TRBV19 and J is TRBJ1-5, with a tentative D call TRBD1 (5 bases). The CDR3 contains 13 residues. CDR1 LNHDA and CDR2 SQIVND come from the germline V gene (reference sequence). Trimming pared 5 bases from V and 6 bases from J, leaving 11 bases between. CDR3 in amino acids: CASSGGEFQPQHF. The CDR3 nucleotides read TGTGCCAGTAGTGGGGGGGAGTTTCAGCCCCAGCATTTT.

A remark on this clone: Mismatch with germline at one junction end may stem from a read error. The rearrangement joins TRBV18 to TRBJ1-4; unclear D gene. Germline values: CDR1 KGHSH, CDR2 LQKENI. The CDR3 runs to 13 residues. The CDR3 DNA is TGTGCCAGCTCACCACCGAGAAATGGAAAACTGTTTTTT. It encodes CASSPPRNGKLFF.

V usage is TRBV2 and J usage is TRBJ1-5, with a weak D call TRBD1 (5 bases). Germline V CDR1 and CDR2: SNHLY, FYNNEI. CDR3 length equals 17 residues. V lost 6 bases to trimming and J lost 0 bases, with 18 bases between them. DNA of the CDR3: TGTGCCAGCAGCTTCCAGGAGGGGATTTATAGCAATCAGCCCCAGCATTTT. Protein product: CASSFQEGIYSNQPQHF.

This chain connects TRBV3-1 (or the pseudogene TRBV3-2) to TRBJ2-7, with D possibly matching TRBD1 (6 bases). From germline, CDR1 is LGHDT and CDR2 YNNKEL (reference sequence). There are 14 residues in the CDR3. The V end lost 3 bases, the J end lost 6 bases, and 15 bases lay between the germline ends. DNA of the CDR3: TGTGCCAGCAGCCACTCCCAAATCAGGGGCGAGCAGTACTTC. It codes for CASSHSQIRGEQYF.

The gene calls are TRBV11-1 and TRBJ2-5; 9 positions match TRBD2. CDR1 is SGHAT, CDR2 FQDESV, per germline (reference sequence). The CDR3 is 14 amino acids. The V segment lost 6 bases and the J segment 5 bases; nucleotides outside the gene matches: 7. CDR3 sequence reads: CASRREGPGETQYF. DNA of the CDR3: TGTGCCAGCAGGCGGGAGGGGCCGGGGGAGACCCAGTACTTC.

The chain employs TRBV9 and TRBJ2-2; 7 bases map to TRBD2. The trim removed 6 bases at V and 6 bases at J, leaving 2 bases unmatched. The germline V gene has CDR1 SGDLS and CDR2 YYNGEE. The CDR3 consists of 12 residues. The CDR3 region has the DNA TGTGCCAGCACGGGGGGACCCGGGGAGCTGTTTTTT. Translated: CASTGGPGELFF.

CDR3 region: CASSLVPQGGYGYTF. The DNA of the CDR3 is TGCGCCAGCAGCTTGGTCCCCCAGGGTGGCTATGGCTACACCTTC. This sequence joins TRBV5-1 and TRBJ1-2, with D possibly matching TRBD1 (5 bases). The ends were cut back, 0 bases at V and 4 bases at J, with 13 bases in the middle. The CDR3 totals 15 residues. Germline V gene lookup returns CDR1 SGHRS and CDR2 YFSETQ.

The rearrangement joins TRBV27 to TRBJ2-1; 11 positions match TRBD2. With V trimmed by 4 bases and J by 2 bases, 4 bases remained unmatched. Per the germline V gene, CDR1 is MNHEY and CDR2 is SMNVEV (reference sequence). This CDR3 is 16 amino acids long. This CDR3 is CASSSLSGGAYNEQFF. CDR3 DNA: TGTGCCAGCAGTTCCCTTAGCGGGGGGGCCTACAATGAGCAGTTCTTC.

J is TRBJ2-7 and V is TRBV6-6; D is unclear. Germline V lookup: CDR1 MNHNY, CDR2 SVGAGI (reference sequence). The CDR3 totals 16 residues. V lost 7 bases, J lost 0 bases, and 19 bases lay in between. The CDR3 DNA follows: TGTGCCAGCACGGTTTTGGCGACTCGAGGCTCCTACGAGCAGTACTTC. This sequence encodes CASTVLATRGSYEQYF.

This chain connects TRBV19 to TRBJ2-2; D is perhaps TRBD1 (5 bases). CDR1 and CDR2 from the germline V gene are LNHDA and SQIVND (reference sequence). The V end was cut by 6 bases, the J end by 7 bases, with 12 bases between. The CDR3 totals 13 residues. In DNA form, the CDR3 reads TGTGCCAGTAGCCAAAGGGGCGACGGGGAGCTGTTTTTT. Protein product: CASSQRGDGELFF.

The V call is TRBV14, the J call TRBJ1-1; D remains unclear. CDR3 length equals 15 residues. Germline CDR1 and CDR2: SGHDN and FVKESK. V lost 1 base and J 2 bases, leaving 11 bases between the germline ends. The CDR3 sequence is CASSQGAQANTEAFF. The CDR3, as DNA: TGTGCCAGCAGCCAAGGGGCCCAAGCAAACACTGAAGCTTTCTTT.

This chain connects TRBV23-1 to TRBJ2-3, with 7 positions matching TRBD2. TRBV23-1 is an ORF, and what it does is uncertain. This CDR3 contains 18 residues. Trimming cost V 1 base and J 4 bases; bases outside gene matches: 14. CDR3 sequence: CASSQFGEGLNEADTQYF. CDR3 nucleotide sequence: TGCGCCAGCAGTCAATTCGGGGAGGGACTAAACGAGGCAGATACGCAGTATTTT.

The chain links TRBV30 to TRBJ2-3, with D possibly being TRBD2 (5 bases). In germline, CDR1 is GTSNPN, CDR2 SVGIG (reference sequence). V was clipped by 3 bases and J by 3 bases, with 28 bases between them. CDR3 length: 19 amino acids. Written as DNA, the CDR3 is TGTGCCTGGAGAGATCTATTCGCTGGCGGCGTCGGGGAAACAGATACGCAGTATTTT. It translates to CAWRDLFAGGVGETDTQYF.

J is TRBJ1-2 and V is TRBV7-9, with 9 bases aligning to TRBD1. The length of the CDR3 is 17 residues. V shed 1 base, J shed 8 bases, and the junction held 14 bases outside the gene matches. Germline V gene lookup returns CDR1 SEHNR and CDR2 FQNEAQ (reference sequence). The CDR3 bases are TGTGCCAGCAGCTTAGTTTTAGCGCCGGGACAGGGATTCGGCTACACCTTC. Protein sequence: CASSLVLAPGQGFGYTF.

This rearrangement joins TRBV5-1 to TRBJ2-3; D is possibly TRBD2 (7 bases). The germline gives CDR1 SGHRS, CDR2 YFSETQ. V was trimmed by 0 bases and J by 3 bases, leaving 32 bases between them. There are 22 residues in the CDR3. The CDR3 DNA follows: TGCGCCAGCAGCTTGGACGGACGAACCACCCTCACGCGCGGGGGCGCAACAGATACGCAGTATTTT. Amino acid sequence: CASSLDGRTTLTRGGATDTQYF. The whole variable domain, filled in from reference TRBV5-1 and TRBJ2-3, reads KAGVTQTPRYLIKTRGQQVTLSCSPISGHRSVSWYQQTPGQGLQFLFEYFSETQRNKGNFPGRFSGRQFSNSRSEMNVSTLELGDSALYLCASSLDGRTTLTRGGATDTQYFGPGTRLTVL.

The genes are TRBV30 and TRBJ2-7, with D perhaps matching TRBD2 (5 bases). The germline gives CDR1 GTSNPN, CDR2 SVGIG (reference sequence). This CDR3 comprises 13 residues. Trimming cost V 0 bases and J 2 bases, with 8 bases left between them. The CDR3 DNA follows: TGTGCCTGGAGTGTCCCGGGGACCTACGAGCAGTACTTC. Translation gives CAWSVPGTYEQYF. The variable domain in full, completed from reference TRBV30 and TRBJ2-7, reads SQTIHQWPATLVQPVGSPLSLECTVEGTSNPNLYWYRQAAGRGLQLLFYSVGIGQISSEVPQNLSASRPQDRQFILSSKKLLLSDSGFYLCAWSVPGTYEQYFGPGTRLTVT.

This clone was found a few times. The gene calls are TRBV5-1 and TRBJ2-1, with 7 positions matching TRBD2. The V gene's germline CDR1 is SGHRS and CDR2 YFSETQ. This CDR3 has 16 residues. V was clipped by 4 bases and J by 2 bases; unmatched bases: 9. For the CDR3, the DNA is TGCGCCAGCAGCCCTGGAGGAGCGGGACCCTACAATGAGCAGTTCTTC. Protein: CASSPGGAGPYNEQFF.

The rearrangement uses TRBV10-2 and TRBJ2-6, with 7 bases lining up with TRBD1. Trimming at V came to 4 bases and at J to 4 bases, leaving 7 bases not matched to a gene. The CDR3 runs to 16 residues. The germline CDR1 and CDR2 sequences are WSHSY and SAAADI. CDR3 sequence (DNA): TGCGCCAGCAGTGCACTATCGGGACAGGGGGCCAACGTCCTGACTTTC. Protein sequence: CASSALSGQGANVLTF.

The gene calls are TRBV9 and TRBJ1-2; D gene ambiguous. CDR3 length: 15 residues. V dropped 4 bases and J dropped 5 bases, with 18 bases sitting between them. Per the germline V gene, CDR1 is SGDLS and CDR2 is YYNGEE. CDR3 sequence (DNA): TGTGCCAGCAGCCAATCCGACGGGGATTTTTATGGCTACACCTTC. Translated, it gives CASSQSDGDFYGYTF. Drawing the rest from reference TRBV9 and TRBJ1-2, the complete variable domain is DSGVTQTPKHLITATGQRVTLRCSPRSGDLSVYWYQQSLDQGLQFLIQYYNGEERAKGNILERFSAQQFPDLHSELNLSSLELGDSALYFCASSQSDGDFYGYTFGSGTRLTVV.

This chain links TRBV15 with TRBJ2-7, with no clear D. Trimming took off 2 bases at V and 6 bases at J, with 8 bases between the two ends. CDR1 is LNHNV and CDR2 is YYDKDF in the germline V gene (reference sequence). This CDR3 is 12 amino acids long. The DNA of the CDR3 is TGTGCCACCAGCAGAAGGAGTGGCGAGCAGTACTTC. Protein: CATSRRSGEQYF.

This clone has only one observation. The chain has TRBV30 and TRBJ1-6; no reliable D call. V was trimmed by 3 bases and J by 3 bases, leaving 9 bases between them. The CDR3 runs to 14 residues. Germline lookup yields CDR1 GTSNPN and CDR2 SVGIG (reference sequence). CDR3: CAWRTGDYNSPLHF. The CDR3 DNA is TGTGCCTGGAGAACCGGGGACTATAATTCACCCCTCCACTTT.

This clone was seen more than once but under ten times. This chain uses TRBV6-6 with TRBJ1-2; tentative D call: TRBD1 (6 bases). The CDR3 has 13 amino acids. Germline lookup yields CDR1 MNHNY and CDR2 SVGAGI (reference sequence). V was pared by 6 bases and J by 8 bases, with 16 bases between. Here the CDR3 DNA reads TGTGCCAGCAGCTCCGATGGGGGGGCGGGCTACACCTTC. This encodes CASSSDGGAGYTF.

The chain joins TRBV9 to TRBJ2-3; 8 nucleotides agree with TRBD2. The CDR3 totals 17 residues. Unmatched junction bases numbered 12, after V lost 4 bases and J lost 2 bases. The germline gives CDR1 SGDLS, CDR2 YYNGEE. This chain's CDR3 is CASSPDSAGGLTDTQYF. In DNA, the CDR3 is TGTGCCAGCAGCCCCGACTCGGCGGGGGGCCTCACAGATACGCAGTATTTT. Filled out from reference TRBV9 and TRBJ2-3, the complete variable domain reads DSGVTQTPKHLITATGQRVTLRCSPRSGDLSVYWYQQSLDQGLQFLIQYYNGEERAKGNILERFSAQQFPDLHSELNLSSLELGDSALYFCASSPDSAGGLTDTQYFGPGTRLTVL.